This T cell receptor (beta chain) was retrieved from a study of T and B cells in COVID-19 patients. Germline values: CDR1 ENHRY, CDR2 SYGVKD. The junction had 0 bases not matched to a gene; V was cut back by 8 bases and J by 7 bases. This CDR3 region has 12 residues. Blood genomic DNA input for TRB amplification was 250-500 ng. TRB rearrangements were amplified by multiplex PCR with BIOMED2 TRB-A/B primers. TCRdb reanalysed the multiplex PCR reads using MiXCR and keeps one entry per CDR3 protein. The profile shows 5,500 to 8,000 distinct CDR3 sequences, approximately 32% of them singletons. The V call is TRBV10-3, the J call TRBJ1-6, with TRBD1 matching 9 bases. The sequencing sample was made of blood. The source of this sequence is a human donor who had recovered from COVID-19. The CDR3 is CAIGQGNSPLHF. In DNA, the CDR3 is TGTGCCATCGGACAGGGGAATTCACCCCTCCACTTT.